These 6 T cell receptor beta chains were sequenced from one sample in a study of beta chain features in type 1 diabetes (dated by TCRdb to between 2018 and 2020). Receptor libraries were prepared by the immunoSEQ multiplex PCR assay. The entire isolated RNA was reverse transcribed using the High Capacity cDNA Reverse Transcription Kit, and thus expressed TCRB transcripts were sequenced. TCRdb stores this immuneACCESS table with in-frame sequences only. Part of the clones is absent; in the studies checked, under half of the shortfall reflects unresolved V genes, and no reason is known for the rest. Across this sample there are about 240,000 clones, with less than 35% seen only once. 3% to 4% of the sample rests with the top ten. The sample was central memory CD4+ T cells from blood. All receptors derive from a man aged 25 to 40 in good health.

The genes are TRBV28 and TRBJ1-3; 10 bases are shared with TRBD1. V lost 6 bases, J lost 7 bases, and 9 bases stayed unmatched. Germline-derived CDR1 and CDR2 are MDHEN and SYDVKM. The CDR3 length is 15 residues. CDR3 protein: CASSQAGTGENTIYF. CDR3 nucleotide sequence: TGTGCCAGCAGCCAAGCCGGGACAGGGGAGAACACCATATATTTT.

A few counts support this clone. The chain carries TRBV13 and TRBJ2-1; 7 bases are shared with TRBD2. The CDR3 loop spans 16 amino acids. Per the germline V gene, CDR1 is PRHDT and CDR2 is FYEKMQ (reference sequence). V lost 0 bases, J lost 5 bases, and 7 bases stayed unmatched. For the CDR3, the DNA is TGTGCCAGCAGCTTAGGGGGGACTATCCCTAACAATGAGCAGTTCTTC. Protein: CASSLGGTIPNNEQFF. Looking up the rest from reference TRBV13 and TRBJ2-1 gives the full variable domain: AAGVIQSPRHLIKEKRETATLKCYPIPRHDTVYWYQQGPGQDPQFLISFYEKMQSDKGSIPDRFSAQQFSDYHSELNMSSLELGDSALYFCASSLGGTIPNNEQFFGPGTRLTVL.

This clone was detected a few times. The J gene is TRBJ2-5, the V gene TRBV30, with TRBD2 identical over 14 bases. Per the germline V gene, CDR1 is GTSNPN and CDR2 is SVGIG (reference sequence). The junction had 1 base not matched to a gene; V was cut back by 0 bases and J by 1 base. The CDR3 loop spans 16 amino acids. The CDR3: CAWSVGLAGGQETQYF. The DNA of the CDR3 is TGTGCCTGGAGTGTCGGACTAGCGGGGGGCCAAGAGACCCAGTACTTC.

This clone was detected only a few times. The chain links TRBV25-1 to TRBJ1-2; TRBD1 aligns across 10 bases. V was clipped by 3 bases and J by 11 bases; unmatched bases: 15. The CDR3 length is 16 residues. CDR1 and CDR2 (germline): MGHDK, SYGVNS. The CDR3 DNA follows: TGTGCCAGCAGTGATGGGACAGGGGTCGAATTTATGAGGTACACCTTC. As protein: CASSDGTGVEFMRYTF.

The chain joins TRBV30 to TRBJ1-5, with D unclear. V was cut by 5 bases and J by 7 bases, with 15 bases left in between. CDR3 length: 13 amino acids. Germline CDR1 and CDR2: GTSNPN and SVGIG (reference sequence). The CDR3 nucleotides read TGTGCCTGGGGCGCGAGTCCACAGCAGCCCCAGCATTTT. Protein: CAWGASPQQPQHF.

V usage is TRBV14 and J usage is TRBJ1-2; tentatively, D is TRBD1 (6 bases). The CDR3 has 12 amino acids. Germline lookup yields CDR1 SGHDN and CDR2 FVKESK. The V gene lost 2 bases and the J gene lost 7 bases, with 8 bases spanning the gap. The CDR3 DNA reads TGTGCCAGCAGCCAAAACAGGGTTGGCTACACCTTC. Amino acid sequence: CASSQNRVGYTF. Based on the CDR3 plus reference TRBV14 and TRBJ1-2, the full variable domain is EAGVTQFPSHSVIEKGQTVTLRCDPISGHDNLYWYRRVMGKEIKFLLHFVKESKQDESGMPNNRFLAERTGGTYSTLKVQPAELEDSGVYFCASSQNRVGYTFGSGTRLTVV.